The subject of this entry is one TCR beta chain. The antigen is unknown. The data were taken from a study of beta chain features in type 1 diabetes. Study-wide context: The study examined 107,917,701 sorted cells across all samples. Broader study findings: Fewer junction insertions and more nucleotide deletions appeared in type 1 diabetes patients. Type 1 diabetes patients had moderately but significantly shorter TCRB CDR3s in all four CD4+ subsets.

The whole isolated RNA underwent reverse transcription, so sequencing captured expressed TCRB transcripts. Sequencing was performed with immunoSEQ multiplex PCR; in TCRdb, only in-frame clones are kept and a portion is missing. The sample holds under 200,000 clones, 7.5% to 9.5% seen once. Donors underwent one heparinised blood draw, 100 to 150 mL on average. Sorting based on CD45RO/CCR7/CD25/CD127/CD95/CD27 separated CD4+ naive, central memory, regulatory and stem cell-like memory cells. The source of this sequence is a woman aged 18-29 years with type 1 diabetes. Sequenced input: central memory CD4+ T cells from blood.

CDR3 loop: CASSRPGLAGAGANVLTF. Written as DNA, the CDR3 is TGTGCCAGCAGCCGACCGGGACTAGCGGGTGCGGGGGCCAACGTCCTGACTTTC. The V call is TRBV9, the J call TRBJ2-6, with 12 bases that match TRBD2. Per germline, CDR1 SGDLS and CDR2 YYNGEE. The CDR3 is 18 residues long. With 4 bases clipped from V and 4 bases from J, the junction kept 9 bases outside the gene matches. The variable domain in full, with the rest retrieved from reference TRBV9 and TRBJ2-6, is DSGVTQTPKHLITATGQRVTLRCSPRSGDLSVYWYQQSLDQGLQFLIQYYNGEERAKGNILERFSAQQFPDLHSELNLSSLELGDSALYFCASSRPGLAGAGANVLTFGAGSRLTVL.